This TCR beta chain originates from a study of blood T cell repertoires in COVID-19. On the study more broadly: Before being deemed recovered, Cohort 3 donors had two negative PCRs, clearance, or symptom resolution. From the United States, Italy and Spain came samples of acute and convalescent COVID-19.

Germline assignment: CDR1 LNHDA and CDR2 SQIVND (reference sequence). The germline V and J ends were trimmed by 2 bases and 4 bases, with 6 bases remaining between them. This CDR3 has 14 residues. As processed by the authors: Amplification from reference gene primers served as the basis for estimated nucleated cell counts. Measured with immunoSEQ multiplex PCR; TCRdb has only the in-frame clones, and not every one. D and trimming come from the DNA, and the V and J calls and clone size come from that table. The data hold about 200,000 clones, with 85% to 90% observed a single time. The chain combines TRBV19 with TRBJ1-6; D gene unclear. This TCR was recovered from a woman in her thirties or forties in a cohort exposed to, infected with or recovered from COVID-19 (not recorded which). Material for sequencing was PBMCs or T cells enriched from blood (not recorded which). CDR3 amino acids: CASSIKLYNSPLHF. CDR3 sequence (DNA): TGTGCCAGTAGTATAAAACTTTATAATTCACCCCTCCACTTT.